This T cell receptor beta chain was retrieved from a study of T-cell reconstitution after alpha-beta-depleted transplantation in children. CDR3 size: 12 residues. Germline CDR1 is DFQATT and CDR2 is SNEGSKA (reference sequence). Unique molecular identifiers were used in preparing the TCRbeta library. TCRdb re-called the PCR reads with MiXCR, one entry per CDR3 protein. Here the sample spans hundreds of thousands of distinct CDR3 sequences, around 16% being singletons. Remarks on this clonotype: Mismatch with germline at one junction end may stem from a read error.

This chain connects TRBV20-1 to TRBJ1-1; D not certain. The sample here was PBMCs from the stem cell graft donor, taken from the stem cell graft. The sequence was collected from a human donor who donated a stem cell graft to a child with acute myeloid leukemia. The CDR3 spells CSAREGNTQAFF. CDR3 sequence (DNA): TGCAGTGCTAGAGAAGGCAACACTCAAGCTTTCTTT.